This T cell receptor (beta chain) comes out of a study of human T cells and chemical hapten exposure. Study as a whole: DPC at 2% was the sensitizing agent, placed on approximately 2 cm by approximately 2 cm of upper inner arm skin.

With V trimmed by 1 base and J by 4 bases, 6 bases remained unmatched. The V gene's germline CDR1 is MGHRA and CDR2 YSYEKL. The CDR3 has 15 residues. TCRdb recomputed calls from the RACE reads with MiXCR, one row per CDR3 protein. The table has around 380,000 distinct CDR3 sequences, approximately 5% seen once. As to time point: pre-sensitization, week 0. Treatment given: therapeutic diphenylcyclopropenone sensitization with weekly scalp DPC. The sample here was whole blood, taken in connection with sensitization to the hapten diphenylcyclopropenone (DPC). This sequence was found in a woman between 18 and 29 years old with alopecia areata. Some clones in this sample may be carry-over from other donors' samples. The V and J genes are TRBV4-1 and TRBJ1-2; 7 nucleotides match TRBD1. The CDR3 here is CASSQVATGSYGYTF. The CDR3 region has the DNA TGCGCCAGCAGCCAAGTCGCGACAGGGAGCTATGGCTACACCTTC.